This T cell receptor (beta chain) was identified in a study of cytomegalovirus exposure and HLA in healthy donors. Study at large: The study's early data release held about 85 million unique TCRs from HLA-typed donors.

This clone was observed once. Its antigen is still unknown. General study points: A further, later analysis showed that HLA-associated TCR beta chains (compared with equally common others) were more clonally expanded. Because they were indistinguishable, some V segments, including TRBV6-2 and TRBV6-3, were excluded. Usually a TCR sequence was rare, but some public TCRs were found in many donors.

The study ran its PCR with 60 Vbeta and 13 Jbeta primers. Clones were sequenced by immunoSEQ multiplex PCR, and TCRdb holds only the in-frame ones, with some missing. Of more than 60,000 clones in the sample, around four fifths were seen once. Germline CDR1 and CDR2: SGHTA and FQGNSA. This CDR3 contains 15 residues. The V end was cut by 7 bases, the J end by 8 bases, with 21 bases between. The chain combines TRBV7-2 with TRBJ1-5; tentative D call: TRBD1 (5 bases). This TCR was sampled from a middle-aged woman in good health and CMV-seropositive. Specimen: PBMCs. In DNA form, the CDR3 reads TGTGCCAGCACCCAAGCTCCGGGGGGAAATAAGCCCCAGCATTTT. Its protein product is CASTQAPGGNKPQHF.